The 18 T cell receptor beta chains listed next were all sequenced from one sample in a study of blood T cell repertoires in COVID-19. This table comes from immunoSEQ multiplex PCR, and its TCRdb copy is limited to in-frame clones, with some not included. The sample yields 130,000 to 150,000 clones, 80% to 90% seen once. The sample comprised peripheral blood. Receptors were obtained from a human donor with acute or convalescent COVID-19. The donor label of this sample is uncertain.

The chain carries TRBV5-1 and TRBJ2-6; 8 bases fit TRBD1. The CDR3 loop spans 16 amino acids. Germline-derived CDR1 and CDR2 are SGHRS and YFSETQ. Trimming cost V 5 bases and J 3 bases; bases outside gene matches: 7. The CDR3 spells CASSPQGALGANVLTF. CDR3 nucleotides: TGCGCCAGCAGTCCGCAGGGGGCGCTTGGGGCCAACGTCCTGACTTTC.

This chain connects TRBV29-1 to TRBJ2-7, with TRBD1 as a possible D gene (6 bases). V was shortened by 2 bases and J by 3 bases, with 11 bases between the two germline ends. The CDR3 is 13 residues long. Per the germline V gene, CDR1 is SQVTM and CDR2 is ANQGSEA. CDR3 region: CSVESGEHYEQYV. Written as DNA, the CDR3 is TGCAGCGTTGAATCAGGGGAACACTACGAGCAGTACGTC.

The chain links TRBV6-1 to TRBJ2-7; D is possibly TRBD1 (6 bases). The V gene's germline CDR1 is MNHNS and CDR2 SASEGT. Trimming stripped 3 bases from V and 6 bases from J, with 12 bases between. The CDR3 is made up of 13 amino acids. The CDR3 bases are TGTGCCAGCAGTGAGCTGGGCAGGGGCGAGCAGTACGTC. Its protein is CASSELGRGEQYV.

This sequence joins TRBV12-3 or TRBV12-4 and TRBJ1-5; D remains unclear. The V end was cut by 3 bases, the J end by 4 bases, with 7 bases between. The CDR3 contains 13 residues. The CDR3 region is CASSLRWNQPQHF. CDR3 DNA: TGTGCCAGCAGTTTGCGGTGGAATCAGCCCCAGCATTTT.

The J gene is TRBJ2-7, the V gene TRBV5-6; tentatively, D is TRBD1 (6 bases). The germline V gene has CDR1 SGHDT and CDR2 YYEEEE. Trimming removed 5 bases at V and 5 bases at J, with 17 bases between. The CDR3 is made up of 14 amino acids. CDR3 region: CASRTYGGLDEQYF. The CDR3 nucleotides read TGTGCCAGCAGGACGTATGGGGGCCTAGACGAGCAGTACTTC.

The chain recombines TRBV30 with TRBJ1-5; D unclear. The CDR3 has 13 residues. Germline V lookup: CDR1 GTSNPN, CDR2 SVGIG (reference sequence). V lost 3 bases, J lost 7 bases, and 13 bases lay in between. CDR3 sequence reads: CAWSHGSSQPQHF. CDR3 nucleotides: TGTGCCTGGAGCCACGGGTCGTCGCAGCCCCAGCATTTT.

The chain has TRBV11-3 and TRBJ2-1; 12 bases are shared with TRBD2. The germline V gene has CDR1 SGHNT and CDR2 YENEEA. This CDR3 is 15 amino acids long. The J segment lost 7 bases and the V segment lost 2 bases, leaving 3 bases of the junction unmatched. The CDR3 sequence is CASSLLAGGQNEQFF. The CDR3, as DNA: TGTGCCAGCAGCTTACTAGCGGGGGGGCAAAATGAGCAGTTCTTC.

The chain recombines TRBV9 with TRBJ1-6, with 7 bases aligning to TRBD1. This CDR3 region has 14 residues. CDR1 is SGDLS and CDR2 is YYNGEE in the germline V gene. With V trimmed by 6 bases and J by 5 bases, 5 bases remained unmatched. DNA of the CDR3: TGTGCCAGCAACAAGGGGGCTAATAATTCACCCCTCCACTTT. Translated: CASNKGANNSPLHF.

This clone has just one count. This sequence joins TRBV2 and TRBJ1-2; D unclear. Germline V gene sequence: CDR1 SNHLY, CDR2 FYNNEI. Trimming cost V 4 bases and J 2 bases, with 11 bases left between them. The CDR3 is made up of 14 amino acids. CDR3 DNA sequence: TGTGCCAGCAGTGTTGAGGGTTCGAACTATGGCTACACCTTC. It is translated as CASSVEGSNYGYTF.

The CDR3 protein is CASSPLTGGETQYF. The CDR3 DNA follows: TGTGCCAGCAGCCCGCTGACAGGTGGGGAGACCCAGTACTTC. The J gene is TRBJ2-5, the V gene TRBV7-2, with a tentative D call TRBD1 (6 bases). V was cut by 5 bases and J by 5 bases, with 15 bases left in between. This CDR3 spans 14 amino acids. Germline V gene lookup returns CDR1 SGHTA and CDR2 FQGNSA.

The genes are TRBV29-1 and TRBJ2-1; TRBD1 aligns across 8 bases. This CDR3 spans 16 amino acids. In germline, CDR1 is SQVTM, CDR2 ANQGSEA. V shed 8 bases, J shed 5 bases, and the junction held 17 bases outside the gene matches. CDR3 region: CSSLDQGATPNNEQFF. The DNA for the CDR3 is TGCAGCTCCCTCGACCAGGGGGCTACGCCTAACAATGAGCAGTTCTTC.

J is TRBJ2-1 and V is TRBV27, with D hard to call. V lost 6 bases to trimming and J lost 0 bases, with 3 bases between them. The CDR3 has 12 amino acids. The germline gives CDR1 MNHEY, CDR2 SMNVEV (reference sequence). The CDR3 here is CASRSSYNEQFF. The CDR3 coding sequence is TGTGCCAGCAGGAGCTCCTACAATGAGCAGTTCTTC.

This clone was picked up one time. This chain joins TRBV6-1 and TRBJ2-2, with D maybe TRBD2 (5 bases). The germline V and J ends were trimmed by 0 bases and 6 bases, with 14 bases remaining between them. CDR1 is MNHNS, CDR2 SASEGT, per germline. The CDR3 is 16 residues long. In DNA form, the CDR3 reads TGTGCCAGCAGTGAAGCCCACCCGGGGATTCCCGGGGAGCTGTTTTTT. Encoded protein: CASSEAHPGIPGELFF.

This rearrangement joins TRBV30 to TRBJ1-2; TRBD1 matches at 7 bases. CDR1 GTSNPN and CDR2 SVGIG come from the germline V gene (reference sequence). V shed 5 bases, J shed 4 bases, and the junction held 7 bases outside the gene matches. This CDR3 region has 13 residues. CDR3 nucleotide sequence: TGTGCCTGGTCAAACCGGGACAGCTATGGCTACACCTTC. As protein: CAWSNRDSYGYTF.

V is TRBV4-1 and J is TRBJ2-3, with 15 nucleotides matching TRBD2. V trimming: 0 bases; J trimming: 8 bases; junction bases outside the gene matches: 6. There are 17 residues in the CDR3. Germline CDR1 reads MGHRA; CDR2 reads YSYEKL. The DNA of the CDR3 is TGCGCCAGCAGCCAAGAATCTCGGACTAGCGGGGGGGGTACGCAGTATTTT. Protein: CASSQESRTSGGGTQYF.

This clone was found once. Other DNA sequences in this sample translate to the same CDR3. V usage is TRBV18 and J usage is TRBJ1-6, with 7 bases aligning to TRBD1. CDR3 length: 14 amino acids. J gave up 8 bases and V 6 bases, and 7 bases lay outside the gene matches. Germline-derived CDR1 and CDR2 are KGHSH and LQKENI. CDR3 residues: CASSPTDRDSPLHF. DNA for the CDR3: TGTGCCAGCTCCCCGACAGACAGGGATTCACCCCTCCACTTT.

This chain joins TRBV19 and TRBJ2-3, with 13 positions matching TRBD2. The germline gives CDR1 LNHDA, CDR2 SQIVND (reference sequence). Losses at the gene ends were 5 bases for V and 7 bases for J; bases not matched to a gene: 15. CDR3 length: 18 residues. CDR3 sequence (DNA): TGTGCCAGTAGTGTCGGACTAGCGGGGGCCACAACGACGAATACGCAGTATTTT. Its protein is CASSVGLAGATTTNTQYF.

The V gene is TRBV7-9, the J gene TRBJ1-2; no firm D call. V was pared by 1 base and J by 8 bases, with 14 bases between. Germline CDR1 is SEHNR and CDR2 is FQNEAQ (reference sequence). The CDR3 has 14 amino acids. The CDR3 here is CASSLGGYLGGYTF. CDR3 DNA: TGTGCCAGCAGCTTAGGAGGGTACCTGGGGGGCTACACCTTC.